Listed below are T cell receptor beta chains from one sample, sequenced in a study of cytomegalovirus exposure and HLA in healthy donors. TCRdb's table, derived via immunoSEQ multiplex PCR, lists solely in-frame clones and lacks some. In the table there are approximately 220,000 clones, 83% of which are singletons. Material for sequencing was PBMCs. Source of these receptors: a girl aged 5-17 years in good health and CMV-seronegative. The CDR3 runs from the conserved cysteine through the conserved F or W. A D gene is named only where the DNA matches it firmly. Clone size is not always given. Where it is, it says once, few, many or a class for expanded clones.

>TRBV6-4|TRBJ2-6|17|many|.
TGTGCCAGCAGTGACTCTAGCGGAGGCTCTGGGGCCAACGTCCTGACTTTC
CASSDSSGGSGANVLTF
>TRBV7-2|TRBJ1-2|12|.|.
TGTGCCAGCAGCCGCCGGGGATTCGGCTACACCTTC
CASSRRGFGYTF
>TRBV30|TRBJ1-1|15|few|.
TGTGCCTGGAGTTCAGCAGGGCGTTCGGACACTGAAGCTTTCTTT
CAWSSAGRSDTEAFF
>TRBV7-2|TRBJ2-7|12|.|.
TGTGCCAGCAGCCAGGACAGATACGAGCAGTACTTC
CASSQDRYEQYF
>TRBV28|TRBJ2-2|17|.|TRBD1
TGTGCCAGCAGTCCCTCGCCGGGACAGAAGAACACCGGGGAGCTGTTTTTT
CASSPSPGQKNTGELFF
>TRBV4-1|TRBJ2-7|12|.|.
TGCGCCAGCAGCGACGGTGCGGGGTGGCCGTACTTC
CASSDGAGWPYF
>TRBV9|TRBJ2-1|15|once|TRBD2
TGTGCCAGCAGCGTAGAGACTAGCGGGCGCAATGAGCAGTTCTTC
CASSVETSGRNEQFF
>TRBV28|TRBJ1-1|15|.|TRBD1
TGTGCCAGCAGAACCGGGACAGCTCAGAACACTGAAGCTTTCTTT
CASRTGTAQNTEAFF
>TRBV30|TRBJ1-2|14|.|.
TGTGCCTGGAGTGTACAGGTCGCTAACTATGGCTACACCTTC
CAWSVQVANYGYTF
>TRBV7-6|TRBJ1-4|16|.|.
TGTGCCAGCAGCTTAGCTGACAGATCCTACCGAGAAAAACTGTTTTTT
CASSLADRSYREKLFF
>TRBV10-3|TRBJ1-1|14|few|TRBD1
TGTGCCATCAGCCCGGGACAGGGAAACGCTGAAGCTTTCTTT
CAISPGQGNAEAFF